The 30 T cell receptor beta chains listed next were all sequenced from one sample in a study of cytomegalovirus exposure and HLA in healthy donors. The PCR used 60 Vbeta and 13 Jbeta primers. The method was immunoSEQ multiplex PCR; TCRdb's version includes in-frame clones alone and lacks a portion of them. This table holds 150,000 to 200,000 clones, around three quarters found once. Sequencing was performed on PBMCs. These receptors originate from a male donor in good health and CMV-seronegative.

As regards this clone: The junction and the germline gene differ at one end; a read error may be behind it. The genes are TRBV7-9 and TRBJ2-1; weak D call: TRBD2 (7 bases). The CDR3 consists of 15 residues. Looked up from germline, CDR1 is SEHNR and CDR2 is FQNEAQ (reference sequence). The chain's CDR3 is CSSSTVGGPSNEQFF. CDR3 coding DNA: TGTTCCAGCAGCACCGTGGGGGGGCCGTCCAATGAGCAGTTCTTC.

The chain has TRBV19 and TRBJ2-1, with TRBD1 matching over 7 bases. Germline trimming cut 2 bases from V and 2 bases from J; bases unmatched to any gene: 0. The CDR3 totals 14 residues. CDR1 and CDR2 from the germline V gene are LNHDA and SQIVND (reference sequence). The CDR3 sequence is CASSIRGPYNEQFF. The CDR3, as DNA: TGTGCCAGTAGTATAAGGGGGCCCTACAATGAGCAGTTCTTC.

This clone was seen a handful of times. The CDR3 bases are TGCGCCAGCAGCCCTACTGTGCGGGGGGGCGGCTACACCTTC. Translated: CASSPTVRGGGYTF. The V and J genes are TRBV4-3 and TRBJ1-2, with D possibly being TRBD1 (6 bases). Per germline, CDR1 LGHNA and CDR2 YSLEER. Deletions cut 4 bases from V and 8 bases from J, with 17 bases between. This CDR3 has 14 residues.

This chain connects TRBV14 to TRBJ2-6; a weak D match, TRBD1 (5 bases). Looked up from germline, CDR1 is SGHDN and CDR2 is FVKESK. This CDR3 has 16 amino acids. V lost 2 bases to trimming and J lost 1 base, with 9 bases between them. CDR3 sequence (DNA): TGTGCCAGCAGCCAATGGAAGGGGTCTGGGGCCAACGTCCTGACTTTC. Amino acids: CASSQWKGSGANVLTF.

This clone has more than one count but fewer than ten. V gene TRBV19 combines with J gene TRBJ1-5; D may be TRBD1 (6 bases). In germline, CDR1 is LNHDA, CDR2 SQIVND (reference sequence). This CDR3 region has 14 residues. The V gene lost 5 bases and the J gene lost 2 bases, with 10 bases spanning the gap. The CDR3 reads CASSVRQGNQPQHF. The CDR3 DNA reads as TGTGCCAGTAGTGTCCGACAGGGCAATCAGCCCCAGCATTTT. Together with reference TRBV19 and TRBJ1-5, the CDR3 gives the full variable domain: DGGITQSPKYLFRKEGQNVTLSCEQNLNHDAMYWYRQDPGQGLRLIYYSQIVNDFQKGDIAEGYSVSREKKESFPLTVTSAQKNPTAFYLCASSVRQGNQPQHFGDGTRLSIL.

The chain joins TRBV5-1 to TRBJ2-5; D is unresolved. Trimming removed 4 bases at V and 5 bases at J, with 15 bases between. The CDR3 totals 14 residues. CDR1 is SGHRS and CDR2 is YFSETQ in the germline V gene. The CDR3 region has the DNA TGCGCCAGCAGCCTCGGCGGAACCGGGGAGACCCAGTACTTC. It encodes CASSLGGTGETQYF.

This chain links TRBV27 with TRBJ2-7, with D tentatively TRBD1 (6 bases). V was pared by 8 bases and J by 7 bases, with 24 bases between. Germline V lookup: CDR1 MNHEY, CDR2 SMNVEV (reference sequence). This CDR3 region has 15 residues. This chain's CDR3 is CASSPTGIRLGEQYF. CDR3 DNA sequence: TGTGCCAGCTCCCCCACAGGGATTAGGTTGGGGGAGCAGTACTTC.

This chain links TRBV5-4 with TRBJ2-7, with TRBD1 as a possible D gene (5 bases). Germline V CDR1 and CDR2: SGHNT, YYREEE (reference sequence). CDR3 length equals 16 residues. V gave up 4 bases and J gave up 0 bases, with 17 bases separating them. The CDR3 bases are TGTGCCAGCAGCCCCTACTCCGACAGACTCTCCTACGAGCAGTACTTC. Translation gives CASSPYSDRLSYEQYF.

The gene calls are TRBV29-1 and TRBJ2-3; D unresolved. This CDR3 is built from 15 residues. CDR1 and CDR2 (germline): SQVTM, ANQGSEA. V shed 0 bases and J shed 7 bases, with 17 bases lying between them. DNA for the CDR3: TGCAGCGTTGAAGATGGGCTCATCAATTCATATACGCAGTATTTT. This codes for CSVEDGLINSYTQYF.

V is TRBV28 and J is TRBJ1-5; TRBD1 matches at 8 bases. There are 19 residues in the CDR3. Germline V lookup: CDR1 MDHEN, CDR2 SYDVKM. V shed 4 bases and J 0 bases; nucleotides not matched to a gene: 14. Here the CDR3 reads CASSSPDRATLYSNQPQHF. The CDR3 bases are TGTGCCAGCAGTTCCCCGGACAGGGCTACGCTTTATAGCAATCAGCCCCAGCATTTT.

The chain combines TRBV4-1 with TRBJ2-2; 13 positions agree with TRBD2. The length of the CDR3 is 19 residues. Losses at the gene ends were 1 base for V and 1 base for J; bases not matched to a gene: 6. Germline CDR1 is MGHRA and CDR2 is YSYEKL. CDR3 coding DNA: TGCGCCAGCAGCCAAGGTCCCGGGACTAGCGGGATGAACACCGGGGAGCTGTTTTTT. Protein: CASSQGPGTSGMNTGELFF.

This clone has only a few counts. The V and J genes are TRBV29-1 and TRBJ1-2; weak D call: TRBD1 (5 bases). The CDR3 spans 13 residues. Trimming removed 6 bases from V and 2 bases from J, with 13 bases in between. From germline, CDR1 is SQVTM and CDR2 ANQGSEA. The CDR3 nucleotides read TGCAGCGTGACCGGGGGGGGGAACTATGGCTACACCTTC. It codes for CSVTGGGNYGYTF.

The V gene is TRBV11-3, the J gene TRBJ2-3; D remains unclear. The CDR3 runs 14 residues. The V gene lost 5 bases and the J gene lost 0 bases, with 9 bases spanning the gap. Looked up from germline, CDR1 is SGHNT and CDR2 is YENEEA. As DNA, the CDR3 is TGTGCCAGCAGCGTTGGCGGAAGCACAGATACGCAGTATTTT. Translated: CASSVGGSTDTQYF.

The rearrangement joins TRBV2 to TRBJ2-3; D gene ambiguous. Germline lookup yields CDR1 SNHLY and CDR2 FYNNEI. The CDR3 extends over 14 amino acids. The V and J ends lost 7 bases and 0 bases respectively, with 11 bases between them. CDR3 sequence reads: CASIYLVSTDTQYF. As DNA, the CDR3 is TGTGCCAGCATCTATCTAGTAAGCACAGATACGCAGTATTTT.

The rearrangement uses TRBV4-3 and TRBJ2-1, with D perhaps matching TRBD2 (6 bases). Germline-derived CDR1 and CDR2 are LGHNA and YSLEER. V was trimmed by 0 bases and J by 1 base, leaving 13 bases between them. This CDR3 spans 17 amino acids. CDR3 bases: TGCGCCAGCAGCCAAGAACGGGGAGGACTTTCCTACAATGAGCAGTTCTTC. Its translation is CASSQERGGLSYNEQFF.

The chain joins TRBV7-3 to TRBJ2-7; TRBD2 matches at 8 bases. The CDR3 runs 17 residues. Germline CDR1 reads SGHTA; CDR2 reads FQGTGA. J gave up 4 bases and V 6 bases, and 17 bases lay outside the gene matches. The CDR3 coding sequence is TGTGCCAGCAGGTCCCGCCCGCTTAGCGGGAAGCGATACGAGCAGTACTTC. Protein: CASRSRPLSGKRYEQYF. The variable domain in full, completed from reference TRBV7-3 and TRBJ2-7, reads GAGVSQTPSNKVTEKGKYVELRCDPISGHTALYWYRQSLGQGPEFLIYFQGTGAADDSGLPNDRFFAVRPEGSVSTLKIQRTERGDSAVYLCASRSRPLSGKRYEQYFGPGTRLTVT.

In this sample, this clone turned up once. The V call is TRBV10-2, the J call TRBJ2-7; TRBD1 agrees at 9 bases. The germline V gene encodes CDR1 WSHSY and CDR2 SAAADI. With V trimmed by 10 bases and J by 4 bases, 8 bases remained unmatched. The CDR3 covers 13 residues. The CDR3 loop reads CAITPGQGYEQYF. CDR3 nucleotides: TGCGCCATCACCCCGGGACAGGGATACGAGCAGTACTTC.

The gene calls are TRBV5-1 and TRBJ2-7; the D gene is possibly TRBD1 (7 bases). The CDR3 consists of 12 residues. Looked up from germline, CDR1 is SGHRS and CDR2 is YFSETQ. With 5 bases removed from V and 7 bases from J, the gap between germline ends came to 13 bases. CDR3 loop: CASRTGTGEQYF. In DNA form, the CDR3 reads TGCGCCAGCAGGACAGGGACTGGAGAGCAGTACTTC.

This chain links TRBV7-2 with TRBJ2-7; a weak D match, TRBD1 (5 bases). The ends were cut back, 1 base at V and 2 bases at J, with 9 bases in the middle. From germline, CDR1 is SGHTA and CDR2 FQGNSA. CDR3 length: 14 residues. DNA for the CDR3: TGTGCCAGCAGCTTAGGGGGCCTAGCCTACGAGCAGTACTTC. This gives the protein CASSLGGLAYEQYF.

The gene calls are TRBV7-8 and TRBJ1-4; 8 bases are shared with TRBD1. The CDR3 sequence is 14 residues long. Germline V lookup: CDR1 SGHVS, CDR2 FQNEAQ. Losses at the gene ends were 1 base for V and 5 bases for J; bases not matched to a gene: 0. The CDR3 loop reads CASSLGDRNEKLFF. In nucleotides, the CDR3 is TGTGCCAGCAGCTTAGGGGACAGGAATGAAAAACTGTTTTTT.

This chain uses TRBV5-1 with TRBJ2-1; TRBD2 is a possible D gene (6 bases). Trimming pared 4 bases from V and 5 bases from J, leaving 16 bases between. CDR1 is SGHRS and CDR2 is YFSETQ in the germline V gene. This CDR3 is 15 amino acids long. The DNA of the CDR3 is TGCGCCAGCAGCCAACCTGACGGGGGTAACAATGAGCAGTTCTTC. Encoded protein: CASSQPDGGNNEQFF. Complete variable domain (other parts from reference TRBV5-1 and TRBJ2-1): KAGVTQTPRYLIKTRGQQVTLSCSPISGHRSVSWYQQTPGQGLQFLFEYFSETQRNKGNFPGRFSGRQFSNSRSEMNVSTLELGDSALYLCASSQPDGGNNEQFFGPGTRLTVL.

In DNA form, the CDR3 reads TGCGCCAGCAGCTTGTCGGCGGGAGTGGAACAAGAGACCCAGTACTTC. Protein sequence: CASSLSAGVEQETQYF. The J gene is TRBJ2-5, the V gene TRBV5-1; 7 nucleotides align to TRBD2. Per germline, CDR1 SGHRS and CDR2 YFSETQ. This CDR3 comprises 16 residues. V lost 1 base and J lost 2; bases outside the gene matches: 8. The whole variable domain, filled in from reference TRBV5-1 and TRBJ2-5, reads KAGVTQTPRYLIKTRGQQVTLSCSPISGHRSVSWYQQTPGQGLQFLFEYFSETQRNKGNFPGRFSGRQFSNSRSEMNVSTLELGDSALYLCASSLSAGVEQETQYFGPGTRLLVL.

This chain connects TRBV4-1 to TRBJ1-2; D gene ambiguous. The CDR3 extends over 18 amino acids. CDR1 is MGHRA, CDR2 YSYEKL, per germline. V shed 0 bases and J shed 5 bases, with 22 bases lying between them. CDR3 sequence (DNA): TGCGCCAGCAGCCAAGATAACAGCAACATAGTGACGGTTTATGGCTACACCTTC. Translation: CASSQDNSNIVTVYGYTF.

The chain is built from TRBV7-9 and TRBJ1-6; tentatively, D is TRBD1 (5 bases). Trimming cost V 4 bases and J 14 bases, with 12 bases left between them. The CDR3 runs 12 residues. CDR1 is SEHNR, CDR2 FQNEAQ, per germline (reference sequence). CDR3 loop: CASSSPLGALHF. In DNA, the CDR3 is TGTGCCAGCAGCTCTCCTCTAGGGGCCCTCCACTTT.

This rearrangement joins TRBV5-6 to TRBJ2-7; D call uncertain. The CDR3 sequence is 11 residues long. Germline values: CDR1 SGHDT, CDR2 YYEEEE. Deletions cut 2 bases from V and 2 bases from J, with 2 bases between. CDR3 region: CASSFAYEQYF. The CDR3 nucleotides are TGTGCCAGCAGCTTCGCCTACGAGCAGTACTTC.

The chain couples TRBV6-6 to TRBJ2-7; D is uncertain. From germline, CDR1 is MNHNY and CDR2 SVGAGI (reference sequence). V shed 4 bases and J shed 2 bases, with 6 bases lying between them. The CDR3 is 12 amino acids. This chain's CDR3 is CASSSTPYEQYF. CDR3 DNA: TGTGCCAGCAGTTCGACACCCTACGAGCAGTACTTC.

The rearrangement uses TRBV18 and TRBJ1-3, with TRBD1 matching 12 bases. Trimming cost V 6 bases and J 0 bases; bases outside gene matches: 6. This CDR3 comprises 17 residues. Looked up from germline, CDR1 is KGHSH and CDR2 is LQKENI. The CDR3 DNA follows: TGTGCCAGCTCGACGGGACAGGGGGCCCCCTCTGGAAACACCATATATTTT. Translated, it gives CASSTGQGAPSGNTIYF.

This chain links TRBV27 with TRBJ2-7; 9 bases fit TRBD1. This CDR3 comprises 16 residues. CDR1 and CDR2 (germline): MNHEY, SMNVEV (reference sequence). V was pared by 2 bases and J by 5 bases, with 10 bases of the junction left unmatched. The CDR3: CASSLLQGTGRHEQYF. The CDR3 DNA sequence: TGTGCCAGCAGTTTACTACAGGGGACAGGGAGGCACGAGCAGTACTTC.

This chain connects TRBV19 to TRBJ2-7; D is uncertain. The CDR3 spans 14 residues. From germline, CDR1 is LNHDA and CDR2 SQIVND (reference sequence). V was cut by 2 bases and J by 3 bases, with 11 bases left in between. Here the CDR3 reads CASSIKFHSYEQYF. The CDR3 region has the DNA TGTGCCAGTAGTATAAAATTTCACAGCTACGAGCAGTACTTC.

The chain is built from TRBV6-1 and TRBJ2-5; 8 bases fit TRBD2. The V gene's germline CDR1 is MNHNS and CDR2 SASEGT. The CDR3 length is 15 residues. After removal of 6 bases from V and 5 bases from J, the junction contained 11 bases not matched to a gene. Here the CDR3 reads CASRWGTGGEETQYF. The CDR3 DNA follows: TGTGCCAGCAGGTGGGGGACGGGAGGGGAGGAGACCCAGTACTTC.